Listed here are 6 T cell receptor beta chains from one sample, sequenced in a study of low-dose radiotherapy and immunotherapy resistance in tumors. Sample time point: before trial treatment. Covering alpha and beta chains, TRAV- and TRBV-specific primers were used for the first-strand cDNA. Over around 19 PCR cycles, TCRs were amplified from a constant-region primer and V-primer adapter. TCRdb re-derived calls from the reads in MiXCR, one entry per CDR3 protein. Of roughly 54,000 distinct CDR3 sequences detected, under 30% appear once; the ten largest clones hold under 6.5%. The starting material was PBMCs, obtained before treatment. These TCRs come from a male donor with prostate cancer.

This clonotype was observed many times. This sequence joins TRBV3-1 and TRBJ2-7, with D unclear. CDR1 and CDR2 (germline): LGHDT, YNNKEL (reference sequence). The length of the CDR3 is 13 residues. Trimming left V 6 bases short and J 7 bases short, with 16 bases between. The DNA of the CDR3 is TGTGCCAGCAGTCTTAACCCTTTGGGAGAGCAGTACTTC. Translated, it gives CASSLNPLGEQYF.

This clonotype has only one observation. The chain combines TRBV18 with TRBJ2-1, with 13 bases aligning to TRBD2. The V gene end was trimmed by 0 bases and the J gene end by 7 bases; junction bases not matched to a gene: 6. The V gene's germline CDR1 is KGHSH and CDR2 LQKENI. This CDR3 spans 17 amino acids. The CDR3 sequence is CASSPPQGLAGSNEQFF. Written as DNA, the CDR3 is TGTGCCAGCTCACCACCACAGGGACTAGCGGGAAGTAATGAGCAGTTCTTC.

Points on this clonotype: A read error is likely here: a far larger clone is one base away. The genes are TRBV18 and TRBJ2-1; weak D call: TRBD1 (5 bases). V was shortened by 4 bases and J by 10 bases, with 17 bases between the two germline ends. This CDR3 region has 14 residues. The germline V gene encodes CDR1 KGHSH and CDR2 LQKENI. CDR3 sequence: CASSQGRSHYEQFF. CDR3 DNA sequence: TGTGCCAGCTCACAGGGGCGCTCCCACTACGAGCAGTTCTTC.

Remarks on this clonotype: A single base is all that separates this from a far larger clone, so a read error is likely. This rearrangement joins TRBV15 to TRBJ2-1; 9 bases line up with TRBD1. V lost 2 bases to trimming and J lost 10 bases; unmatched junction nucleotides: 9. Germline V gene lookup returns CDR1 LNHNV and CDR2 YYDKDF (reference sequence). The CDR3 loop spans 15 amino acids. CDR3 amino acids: CATSRFGQGLNEQFF. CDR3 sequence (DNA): TGTGCCACCAGCAGATTCGGACAGGGGTTAAACGAGCAGTTCTTC.

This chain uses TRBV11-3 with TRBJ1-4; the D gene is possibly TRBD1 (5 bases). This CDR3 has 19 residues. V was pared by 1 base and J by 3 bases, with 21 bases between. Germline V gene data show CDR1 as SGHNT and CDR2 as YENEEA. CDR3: CASSLVLREARVANEKLFF. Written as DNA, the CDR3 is TGTGCCAGCAGCTTAGTTCTCCGGGAAGCCAGGGTAGCTAATGAAAAACTGTTTTTT.

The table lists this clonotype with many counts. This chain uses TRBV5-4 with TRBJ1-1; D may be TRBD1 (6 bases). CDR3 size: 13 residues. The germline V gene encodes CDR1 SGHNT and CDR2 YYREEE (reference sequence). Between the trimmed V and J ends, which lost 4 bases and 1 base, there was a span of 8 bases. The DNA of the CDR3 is TGTGCCAGCAGCCAGGGACAGAACACTGAAGCTTTCTTT. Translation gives CASSQGQNTEAFF.